The T cell receptor beta chain described here comes from a study of cytomegalovirus exposure and HLA in healthy donors (dated by TCRdb to about 2017). At the level of the whole study: According to a later analysis, one platform produced both the approximately 110 validation repertoires and the 730 or so repertoires of the first cohort. The aim of the study was to test whether cataloging public T cell receptors could identify signatures of past pathogen exposure. A separate validation cohort of 100 to 150 different subjects was used in addition to the approximately 700-subject first cohort. The study combined high-throughput TCR immunosequencing, statistical association of individual TCRs with disease status, and machine learning to predict cytomegalovirus infection status. Study-level results and caveats: In vitro tests confirmed that three of the cytomegalovirus-associated TCR beta chains recognize cytomegalovirus antigens. A total of about 180 TCR beta chains were listed by the study as associated with cytomegalovirus. A later analysis lacked HLA typing for the validation cohort, so it scored co-occurrence in that cohort across all 110 or so repertoires. In both the original and validation cohorts, the classifier was reported to diagnose cytomegalovirus status with high specificity and sensitivity. The authors suggested that the approach could potentially be generalized to other disease states and immunological phenotypes. Subsequent analysis determined that TCRs grouped into clusters in the first cohort also showed a tendency toward co-occurrence across the 120 validation repertoires, and approximately 93% of cluster scores exceeded 0. Across donors, most TCR sequences were observed very rarely, whereas some public TCRs were present in many individuals.

Trimming takes 2 bases from V and 1 base from J, and the germline ends sit 11 bases apart. The CDR3 runs 15 amino acids, cysteine and phenylalanine included. The read is trimmed to its CDR3 DNA, 45 bases read in frame from base 1. CDR1 and CDR2 were assigned from the germline V gene as SGHTA and FQGTGA. Separate from the roughly 650-subject first cohort, the validation cohort of 90 to 150 subjects was the group to which the donors belonged. To prepare the library, the immunoSEQ multiplex PCR assay was applied. Concerning the study's data processing: To diagnose cytomegalovirus status from the catalog of TCR beta chain sequences, a statistical classification framework was built. TCRdb obtained this table from immuneACCESS and retained in-frame rearrangements with V and J assigned. These tables miss some clones; where compared with another copy, unresolved V genes account for less than half of the shortfall, and the remainder is unexplained. For V, J and clone size, that table is used; D and trimming come from the DNA. Across this sample there are 70,000 to 75,000 clones, with approximately 94% seen only once. The top ten hold more than 0.9% of the sample.

With regard to this clone: Its antigen has not been determined. Base-call qualities are not available, and no considerably larger clone is one nucleotide away.

This receptor chain uses TRBV7-3 and TRBJ1-1; TRBD1 is perhaps the D gene, given 5 matching bases. This clonotype was sampled from a woman under 30 in good health and CMV-seronegative. Sequencing input: PBMCs. Here is the DNA: TGTGCCAGCAGCTTAGGTGGGGGGGAGAACACTGAAGCTTTCTTT. Translated, this gives CASSLGGGENTEAFF.